These 25 T cell receptor beta chains were sequenced from one sample in a study of early T cells in non-severe SARS-CoV-2 infection. From the 5' RACE reads, TCRdb called clonotypes with MiXCR, one entry per CDR3 protein. The table records around 88,000 distinct CDR3 sequences, approximately 15% of them present only once. Sequencing was done on a sample of whole blood. Every receptor here comes from an adult who was a healthcare worker with PCR-confirmed SARS-CoV-2 infection or an uninfected control (not recorded which).

This clonotype was seen only once. The conserved closing phenylalanine or tryptophan is absent in this CDR3, likely reflecting a read error. The V and J genes are TRBV27 and TRBJ2-3; TRBD1 or TRBD2 may be the D gene (5 bases each). The CDR3 length is 12 residues. V lost 5 bases and J lost 8, with 11 bases in between. Germline loops: CDR1 MNHEY, CDR2 SMNVEV (reference sequence). CDR3 loop: CASSQSGTTQYL. The CDR3 DNA follows: TGTGCCAGCAGTCAATCGGGGACTACGCAGTATTTG.

The chain carries TRBV11-1 and TRBJ1-1, with 7 positions matching TRBD1. This CDR3 contains 12 residues. Germline lookup yields CDR1 SGHAT and CDR2 FQDESV (reference sequence). The V and J ends lost 5 bases and 10 bases, in that order; junction bases with no gene match: 7. CDR3 nucleotides: TGTGCCAGCAGCCTCGACAGGGCTGGAGCTTTCTTT. It translates to CASSLDRAGAFF.

This clonotype has more than one count but fewer than ten. The V and J genes are TRBV5-1 and TRBJ2-7, with 9 nucleotides matching TRBD2. V was pared by 2 bases and J by 0 bases, with 6 bases of the junction left unmatched. The CDR3 extends over 16 amino acids. Germline CDR1 SGHRS, CDR2 YFSETQ. This CDR3 is CASSLSSGTLSYEQYF. CDR3 in DNA: TGCGCCAGCAGCTTATCTAGCGGGACCCTCTCCTACGAGCAGTACTTC.

This clonotype has a handful of counts. The rearrangement uses TRBV20-1 and TRBJ1-6; D remains unclear. The CDR3 loop spans 14 amino acids. Germline V lookup: CDR1 DFQATT, CDR2 SNEGSKA (reference sequence). Trimming took 1 base from V and 5 from J, leaving 9 bases between them. CDR3 nucleotides: TGCAGTGCTAGAGGTGGGAAAAATAATTCACCCCTCCACTTT. Translated: CSARGGKNNSPLHF.

This clonotype occurred a few times. The V call is TRBV7-9, the J call TRBJ2-1, with TRBD2 identical over 7 bases. This CDR3 comprises 14 residues. The V segment lost 10 bases and the J segment 4 bases; nucleotides outside the gene matches: 10. The germline CDR1 and CDR2 sequences are SEHNR and FQNEAQ (reference sequence). Written as DNA, the CDR3 is TGTGCCACCCGGAGCGGGGAATCGTACAATGAGCAGTTCTTC. This sequence encodes CATRSGESYNEQFF.

The chain joins TRBV4-2 to TRBJ2-3; TRBD2 aligns across 10 bases. The length of the CDR3 is 17 residues. V lost 2 bases to trimming and J lost 0 bases; unmatched junction nucleotides: 5. CDR1 and CDR2 (germline): LGHNA, YNFKEQ. CDR3 sequence (DNA): TGTGCCAGCAGCCAACTAGCGGGAGTCTCAAGCACAGATACGCAGTATTTT. It translates to CASSQLAGVSSTDTQYF.

This clonotype appeared a few times. V and J are TRBV3-1 and TRBJ1-1; no definite D call. Deletions cut 4 bases from V and 8 bases from J, with 11 bases between. The germline V gene encodes CDR1 LGHDT and CDR2 YNNKEL (reference sequence). The length of the CDR3 is 12 residues. The DNA of the CDR3 is TGTGCCAGCAGCCCCCCCCACAGAGAAGCTTTCTTT. Translating it yields CASSPPHREAFF.

The chain carries TRBV5-1 and TRBJ2-2; D tentatively reads TRBD1 or TRBD2 (5 bases each). Deletions cut 2 bases from V and 5 bases from J, with 13 bases between. This CDR3 has 15 amino acids. CDR1 is SGHRS, CDR2 YFSETQ, per germline. CDR3 protein: CASSLGARATGELFF. The CDR3 DNA is TGCGCCAGCAGCTTAGGGGCGAGGGCGACCGGGGAGCTGTTTTTT.

This clonotype has ten or more counts. The rearrangement uses TRBV5-1 and TRBJ2-3; D unclear. This CDR3 is 15 amino acids long. V dropped 2 bases and J dropped 2 bases, with 12 bases sitting between them. Germline loops: CDR1 SGHRS, CDR2 YFSETQ. DNA of the CDR3: TGCGCCAGCAGCTTCAGACTCACCAACACAGATACGCAGTATTTT. It is translated as CASSFRLTNTDTQYF.

The rearrangement uses TRBV5-5 and TRBJ2-7; the match to TRBD1 covers 10 bases. Germline values: CDR1 SGHKS, CDR2 YYEKEE (reference sequence). This CDR3 spans 16 amino acids. The J segment lost 4 bases and the V segment lost 3 bases, leaving 10 bases of the junction unmatched. The CDR3 spells CASSSLPTGGRYEQYF. CDR3 coding DNA: TGTGCCAGCAGCTCCCTTCCGACAGGGGGCCGGTACGAGCAGTACTTC. The complete variable domain, with remaining parts taken from reference TRBV5-5 and TRBJ2-7, reads DAGVTQSPTHLIKTRGQQVTLRCSPISGHKSVSWYQQVLGQGPQFIFQYYEKEERGRGNFPDRFSARQFPNYSSELNVNALLLGDSALYLCASSSLPTGGRYEQYFGPGTRLTVT.

This clonotype has only a few counts. The J gene is TRBJ2-6, the V gene TRBV2; perhaps TRBD2 as D (6 bases). Trimming stripped 9 bases from V and 0 bases from J, with 9 bases between. Per germline, CDR1 SNHLY and CDR2 FYNNEI. The CDR3 covers 14 residues. In DNA, the CDR3 is TGTGCCAGGGGAGGTAGCTCTGGGGCCAACGTCCTGACTTTC. Residues: CARGGSSGANVLTF.

This clonotype showed up many times. The V gene is TRBV2, the J gene TRBJ1-1; the D is unclear. The CDR3 runs to 14 residues. CDR1 is SNHLY, CDR2 FYNNEI, per germline. V was clipped by 0 bases and J by 6 bases, with 11 bases between them. CDR3 region: CASSEALSRAEAFF. The DNA of the CDR3 is TGTGCCAGCAGTGAAGCGCTTTCAAGGGCTGAAGCTTTCTTT.

The rearrangement links TRBV7-6 to TRBJ2-5; 10 bases line up with TRBD2. The CDR3 loop spans 15 amino acids. Germline V lookup: CDR1 SGHVS, CDR2 FNYEAQ. The V and J ends lost 4 bases and 5 bases, in that order; junction bases with no gene match: 7. DNA of the CDR3: TGTGCCAGCAGCTCCCTAGCGGGAGTAGGGGAGACCCAGTACTTC. Translated: CASSSLAGVGETQYF.

Points on this clonotype: This may arise from a read error, as a much more abundant clone is one base away. This rearrangement joins TRBV2 to TRBJ2-7, with D hard to call. The CDR3 contains 11 residues. Germline V lookup: CDR1 SNHLY, CDR2 FYNNEI. CDR3 in DNA: TGTGGCAGCAGTACAAGCTACGAGCAGTACTTC. This translates into CGSSTSYEQYF.

This chain joins TRBV20-1 and TRBJ2-3; TRBD1 is a possible D gene (5 bases). The CDR3 is made up of 14 amino acids. Looked up from germline, CDR1 is DFQATT and CDR2 is SNEGSKA (reference sequence). Trimming took 1 base from V and 4 from J, leaving 12 bases between them. The CDR3 DNA sequence: TGCAGTGCTAGAGTTCCGATAGGGGCAGATACGCAGTATTTT. It codes for CSARVPIGADTQYF.

This chain connects TRBV12-3 or TRBV12-4 to TRBJ1-2; perhaps TRBD1 as D (6 bases). With 3 bases removed from V and 6 bases from J, the gap between germline ends came to 11 bases. The CDR3 is 13 amino acids. DNA for the CDR3: TGTGCCAGCAGTTTCTGGACAGATAATGGCTACACCTTC. The encoded protein is CASSFWTDNGYTF.

This chain connects TRBV7-2 to TRBJ1-1; possible D gene TRBD1, 6 bases. Per germline, CDR1 SGHTA and CDR2 FQGNSA. The CDR3 consists of 15 residues. The V gene lost 4 bases and the J gene lost 4 bases, with 16 bases spanning the gap. In DNA, the CDR3 is TGTGCCAGCAGCTCCCCGACACAGGGTAGCACTGAAGCTTTCTTT. As protein: CASSSPTQGSTEAFF.

The chain has TRBV5-1 and TRBJ1-1; TRBD1 agrees at 9 bases. V gave up 2 bases and J gave up 5 bases; unmatched junction bases: 4. The CDR3 has 14 amino acids. Germline CDR1 reads SGHRS; CDR2 reads YFSETQ. This chain's CDR3 is CASSFTGGATEAFF. The DNA for the CDR3 is TGCGCCAGCAGCTTCACAGGGGGCGCGACTGAAGCTTTCTTT.

This clonotype appeared many times. The chain uses TRBV10-1 and TRBJ1-1, with unresolved D. The CDR3 covers 12 residues. From germline, CDR1 is WNHNN and CDR2 SYGVQD (reference sequence). V was shortened by 5 bases and J by 4 bases, with 8 bases between the two germline ends. The CDR3 region is CASSFGSTEAFF. CDR3 nucleotide sequence: TGCGCCAGCAGTTTTGGGTCCACTGAAGCTTTCTTT.

The rearrangement joins TRBV7-2 to TRBJ2-5; TRBD1 is a possible D gene (6 bases). This CDR3 has 15 amino acids. V was clipped by 2 bases and J by 4 bases, with 14 bases between them. Germline V lookup: CDR1 SGHTA, CDR2 FQGNSA. This chain's CDR3 is CASSLLTGQRETQYF. The DNA of the CDR3 is TGTGCCAGCAGCTTACTCACAGGGCAGCGAGAGACCCAGTACTTC.

This clonotype was detected ten times or more. The V and J genes are TRBV6-2 or TRBV6-3 and TRBJ2-2; 13 bases are a match to TRBD2. Germline-derived CDR1 and CDR2 are MNHEY and SVGEGT. V trimming: 5 bases; J trimming: 3 bases; junction bases outside the gene matches: 9. The CDR3 covers 18 residues. CDR3 sequence: CASSQSAGLAGHTGELFF. For the CDR3, the DNA is TGTGCCAGCAGTCAGAGCGCGGGACTAGCGGGGCACACCGGGGAGCTGTTTTTT.

CDR3 residues: CASSSLSSAEAFF. The CDR3 region has the DNA TGTGCCAGCAGCTCCCTTTCGAGCGCTGAAGCTTTCTTT. The gene calls are TRBV11-1 and TRBJ1-1; no clear D. Germline V gives CDR1 SGHAT, CDR2 FQDESV (reference sequence). The CDR3 consists of 13 residues. Deletions cut 4 bases from V and 6 bases from J, with 12 bases between.

The chain uses TRBV11-3 and TRBJ2-3, with TRBD2 matching 7 bases. Germline CDR1 and CDR2: SGHNT and YENEEA. The CDR3 has 15 residues. The V segment lost 5 bases and the J segment 2 bases; nucleotides outside the gene matches: 7. The chain's CDR3 is CASSPGGEDTDTQYF. CDR3 nucleotide sequence: TGTGCCAGCAGCCCTGGGGGGGAGGACACAGATACGCAGTATTTT.

This clonotype was counted only a few times. This rearrangement joins TRBV29-1 to TRBJ1-2; the D gene is possibly TRBD1 (6 bases). Germline V gene sequence: CDR1 SQVTM, CDR2 ANQGSEA. Deletions cut 6 bases from V and 3 bases from J, with 17 bases between. The CDR3 is 14 residues long. The CDR3, as DNA: TGCAGCGTATTCGTCAGGGGCGCGGACTATGGCTACACCTTC. Translated, it gives CSVFVRGADYGYTF.

This sequence joins TRBV6-2 or TRBV6-3 and TRBJ1-2; D not certain. The germline gives CDR1 MNHEY, CDR2 SVGEGT. V lost 6 bases to trimming and J lost 6 bases, with 14 bases between them. This CDR3 spans 13 amino acids. CDR3 loop: CASSLAASNGYTF. As DNA, the CDR3 is TGTGCCAGCAGCCTTGCGGCGTCCAATGGCTACACCTTC.